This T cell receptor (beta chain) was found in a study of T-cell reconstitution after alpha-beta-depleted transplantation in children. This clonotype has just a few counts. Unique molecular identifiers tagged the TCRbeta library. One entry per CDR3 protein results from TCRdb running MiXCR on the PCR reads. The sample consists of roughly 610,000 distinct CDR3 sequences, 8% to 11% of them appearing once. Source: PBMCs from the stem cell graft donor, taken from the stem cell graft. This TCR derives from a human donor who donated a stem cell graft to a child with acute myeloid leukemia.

The CDR3 DNA reads as TGTGCCAGCAGCGTAGCAGGGGAGAACACTGAAGCTTTCTTT. It specifies CASSVAGENTEAFF. The J gene is TRBJ1-1, the V gene TRBV9, with TRBD1 as a possible D gene (6 bases). The CDR3 is 14 amino acids. The germline V and J ends were trimmed by 0 bases and 1 base, with 7 bases remaining between them. Germline values: CDR1 SGDLS, CDR2 YYNGEE.